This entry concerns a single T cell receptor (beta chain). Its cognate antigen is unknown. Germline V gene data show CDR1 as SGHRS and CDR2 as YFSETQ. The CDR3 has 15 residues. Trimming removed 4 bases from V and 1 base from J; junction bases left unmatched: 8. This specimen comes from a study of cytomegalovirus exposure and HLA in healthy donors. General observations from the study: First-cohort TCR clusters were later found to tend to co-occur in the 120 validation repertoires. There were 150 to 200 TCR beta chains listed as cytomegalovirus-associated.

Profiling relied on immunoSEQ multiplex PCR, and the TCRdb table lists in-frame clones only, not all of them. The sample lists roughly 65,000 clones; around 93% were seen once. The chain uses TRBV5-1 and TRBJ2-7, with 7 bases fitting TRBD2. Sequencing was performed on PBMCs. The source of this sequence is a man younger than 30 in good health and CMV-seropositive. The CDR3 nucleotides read TGCGCCAGCAGCAGGGACTCCGGGGGGTCCTACGAGCAGTACTTC. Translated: CASSRDSGGSYEQYF.